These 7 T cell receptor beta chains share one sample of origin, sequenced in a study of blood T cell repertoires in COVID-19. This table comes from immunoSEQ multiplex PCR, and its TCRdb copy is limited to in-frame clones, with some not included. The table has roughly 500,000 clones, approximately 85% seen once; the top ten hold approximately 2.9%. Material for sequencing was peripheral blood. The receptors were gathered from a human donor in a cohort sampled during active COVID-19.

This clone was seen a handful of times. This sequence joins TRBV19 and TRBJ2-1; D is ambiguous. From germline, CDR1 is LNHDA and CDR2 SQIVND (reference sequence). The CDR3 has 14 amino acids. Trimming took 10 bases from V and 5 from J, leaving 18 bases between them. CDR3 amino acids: CANPAPAINNEQFF. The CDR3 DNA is TGTGCCAACCCAGCCCCAGCGATCAACAATGAGCAGTTCTTC.

Here the CDR3 DNA reads TGTGCCAGCAGTTACGAAGGGAGTCAGCCCCAGCATTTT. Translated: CASSYEGSQPQHF. V is TRBV6-6 and J is TRBJ1-5; D gene uncertain. In germline, CDR1 is MNHNY, CDR2 SVGAGI (reference sequence). There are 13 residues in the CDR3. Trimming stripped 2 bases from V and 6 bases from J, with 8 bases between.

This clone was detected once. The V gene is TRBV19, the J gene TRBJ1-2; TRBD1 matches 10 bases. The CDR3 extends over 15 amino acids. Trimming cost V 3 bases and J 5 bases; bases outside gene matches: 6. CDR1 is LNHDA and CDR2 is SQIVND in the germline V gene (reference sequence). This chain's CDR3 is CASSIVGTGEYGYTF. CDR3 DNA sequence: TGTGCCAGTAGTATCGTCGGGACAGGGGAGTATGGCTACACCTTC.

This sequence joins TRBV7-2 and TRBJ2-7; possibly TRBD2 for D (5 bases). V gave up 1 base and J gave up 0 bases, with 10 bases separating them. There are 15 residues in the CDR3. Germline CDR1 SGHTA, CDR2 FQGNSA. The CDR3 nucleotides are TGTGCCAGCAGCTTAGTTAGCGAGAGCTCCTACGAGCAGTACTTC. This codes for CASSLVSESSYEQYF.

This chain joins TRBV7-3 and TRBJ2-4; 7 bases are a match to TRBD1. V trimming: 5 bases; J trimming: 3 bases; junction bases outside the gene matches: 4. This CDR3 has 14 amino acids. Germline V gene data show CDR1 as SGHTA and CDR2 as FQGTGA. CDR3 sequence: CASSLDRDKNIQYF. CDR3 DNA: TGTGCCAGCAGCCTCGACAGGGACAAAAACATTCAGTACTTC.

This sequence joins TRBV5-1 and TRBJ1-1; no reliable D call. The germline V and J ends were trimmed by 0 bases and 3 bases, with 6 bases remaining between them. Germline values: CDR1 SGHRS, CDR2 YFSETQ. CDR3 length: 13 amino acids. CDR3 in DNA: TGCGCCAGCAGCTTGGGAGGAGACACTGAAGCTTTCTTT. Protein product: CASSLGGDTEAFF.

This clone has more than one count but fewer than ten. The CDR3 here is CASTATRTSGSYEQYF. CDR3 sequence (DNA): TGTGCCAGTACCGCGACAAGGACTAGCGGGAGCTACGAGCAGTACTTC. V and J are TRBV19 and TRBJ2-7, with 13 bases aligning to TRBD2. Germline V lookup: CDR1 LNHDA, CDR2 SQIVND (reference sequence). V trimming: 7 bases; J trimming: 3 bases; junction bases outside the gene matches: 9. The CDR3 is 16 residues long.